The next 25 T cell receptor beta chains were all read from a single sample in a study of molecular identifiers for immune sequencing clone quantification. MiXCR was run by TCRdb on the PCR reads, yielding one entry per CDR3 protein. The sample yields about half a million distinct CDR3 sequences, roughly 25% seen once. The sequencing sample was made of naive CD8+ T cells from blood, with Jurkat cell RNA spiked in. Subset: FACS-sorted CD8+CD4-CCR7+CD45RA+ naive T cells. These receptors all stem from a human donor in good health. Some libraries in this study had Jurkat cell RNA spiked in.

This clonotype came up a few times. DNA of the CDR3: TGTGCCAGCAGCTGGGACAGGGGGGGAGAGACCCAGTACTTC. As protein: CASSWDRGGETQYF. This chain joins TRBV7-6 and TRBJ2-5; 11 bases are shared with TRBD1. This CDR3 region has 14 residues. Trimming at V came to 4 bases and at J to 4 bases, leaving 2 bases not matched to a gene. Germline V lookup: CDR1 SGHVS, CDR2 FNYEAQ.

This clonotype came up many times. The V call is TRBV7-9, the J call TRBJ2-7; 10 bases match TRBD2. CDR1 is SEHNR and CDR2 is FQNEAQ in the germline V gene (reference sequence). Trimming at V came to 4 bases and at J to 0 bases, leaving 6 bases not matched to a gene. The CDR3 is made up of 16 amino acids. This CDR3 is CASSSRPSGGSYEQYF. For the CDR3, the DNA is TGTGCCAGCAGCTCCCGCCCTAGCGGGGGCTCCTACGAGCAGTACTTC. Combining the CDR3 with reference TRBV7-9 and TRBJ2-7 gives the whole variable domain DTGVSQNPRHKITKRGQNVTFRCDPISEHNRLYWYRQTLGQGPEFLTYFQNEAQLEKSRLLSDRFSAERPKGSFSTLEIQRTEQGDSAMYLCASSSRPSGGSYEQYFGPGTRLTVT.

This clonotype was detected a few times. The rearrangement links TRBV4-3 to TRBJ2-7; unclear D gene. CDR3 size: 15 residues. CDR1 and CDR2 (germline): LGHNA, YSLEER. The V gene lost 0 bases and the J gene lost 4 bases, with 13 bases spanning the gap. CDR3 nucleotide sequence: TGCGCCAGCAGCCAAGACTTAGTAATTTTTTACGAGCAGTACTTC. Residues: CASSQDLVIFYEQYF.

Concerning this clonotype: With a much larger clone just one base away, this may be a read error. The rearrangement links TRBV3-1 to TRBJ1-1; D is undetermined. Trimming stripped 0 bases from V and 0 bases from J, with 8 bases between. Looked up from germline, CDR1 is LGHDT and CDR2 is YNNKEL (reference sequence). This CDR3 comprises 15 residues. The CDR3 DNA is TGTGCCAGCAGCCAAGATTTTAGGTTGAACACTGAAGCTTTCTTT. It is translated as CASSQDFRLNTEAFF.

The table lists this clonotype with a few counts. The chain is built from TRBV20-1 and TRBJ2-1; D gene uncertain. V was trimmed by 3 bases and J by 8 bases, leaving 20 bases between them. CDR1 is DFQATT, CDR2 SNEGSKA, per germline (reference sequence). The CDR3 spans 15 residues. CDR3 nucleotide sequence: TGCAGTGCTAGGTCCCACGCCCGTATCACCGATGAGCAGTTCTTC. Translation gives CSARSHARITDEQFF.

For this clonotype: A much larger clone differs by one base, so this may be a read error. In DNA form, the CDR3 reads TGCGCCAGCAGCTCCATTTTCGGGGAGCCTGAAGCTCTCTTT. It is translated as CASSSIFGEPEALF. The chain couples TRBV5-1 to TRBJ1-1; no definite D call. Germline values: CDR1 SGHRS, CDR2 YFSETQ. CDR3 length: 14 residues.

This clonotype was detected only a few times. The chain links TRBV4-3 to TRBJ1-1, with D tentatively TRBD1 (6 bases). The germline V gene encodes CDR1 LGHNA and CDR2 YSLEER. The CDR3 is made up of 15 amino acids. Trimming shortened V by 4 bases and J by 6 bases, and 18 bases separated the two germline ends. CDR3 sequence (DNA): TGCGCCAGCAGCCTTACCCGGGGGCAAGCGGCTGAAGCTTTCTTT. Encoded protein: CASSLTRGQAAEAFF.

Points on this clonotype: A much larger clone differs by one base, so this may be a read error. The CDR3 ends on some other residue instead of the conserved phenylalanine or tryptophan, so this is likely a read error. This sequence joins TRBV5-3 and TRBJ2-3, with 7 nucleotides matching TRBD2. TRBV5-3 is placed among ORFs of uncertain function. The CDR3 sequence is 14 residues long. The CDR3 loop is CASSWGLNSDTQYL. The DNA of the CDR3 is TGTGCCAGCAGCTGGGGACTAAATTCGGATACGCAGTATCTT.

About this clonotype itself: This may come from a read error, since a much larger clone is one base off. The chain is built from TRBV11-2 and TRBJ2-3, with D perhaps given as TRBD1 or TRBD2 (6 bases each). The CDR3 consists of 15 residues. Germline-derived CDR1 and CDR2 are SGHAT and FQNNGV. CDR3 in DNA: TGTACCAGCAGCCCCGGGGGCAGGACCACAGATACGCAGTATTTT. Protein product: CTSSPGGRTTDTQYF.

This clonotype was recorded a few times. The J gene is TRBJ1-5, the V gene TRBV12-3 or TRBV12-4; D remains unclear. There are 15 residues in the CDR3. V lost 0 bases and J 4 bases, leaving 10 bases between the germline ends. The CDR3 protein is CASSLAQNGNQPQHF. The CDR3 DNA reads TGTGCCAGCAGTTTAGCGCAAAATGGAAATCAGCCCCAGCATTTT.

The chain links TRBV20-1 to TRBJ2-1; either TRBD1 or TRBD2 may fit D (5 bases each). The CDR3 has 15 amino acids. Looked up from germline, CDR1 is DFQATT and CDR2 is SNEGSKA (reference sequence). V lost 0 bases, J lost 8 bases, and 17 bases lay in between. The CDR3 DNA follows: TGCAGTGCTAGAGACGCGGGCAGGGTTCTGGATGAGCAGTTCTTC. This sequence encodes CSARDAGRVLDEQFF.

This clonotype was counted only a few times. Here the CDR3 reads CASSTGAYEQYF. The DNA of the CDR3 is TGTGCCAGCAGTACAGGGGCCTACGAGCAGTACTTC. This chain connects TRBV12-3 or TRBV12-4 to TRBJ2-7; 7 bases align to TRBD1. The CDR3 sequence is 12 residues long. With 5 bases clipped from V and 2 bases from J, the junction kept 0 bases outside the gene matches.

This clonotype appeared a few times. This rearrangement joins TRBV7-9 to TRBJ1-2; D unresolved. The CDR3 is made up of 15 amino acids. The germline V gene encodes CDR1 SEHNR and CDR2 FQNEAQ (reference sequence). V shed 0 bases and J shed 6 bases, with 14 bases lying between them. Here the CDR3 reads CASSLAGASNDGYTF. The CDR3 region has the DNA TGTGCCAGCAGCTTAGCGGGCGCGTCGAACGATGGCTACACCTTC.

This clonotype has a handful of counts. The rearrangement links TRBV25-1 to TRBJ2-2; no definite D call. The germline CDR1 and CDR2 sequences are MGHDK and SYGVNS. CDR3 length: 11 residues. V lost 4 bases to trimming and J lost 7 bases, with 4 bases between them. The CDR3 DNA follows: TGTGCCAGCAGTGGAGGCGGGGAGCTGTTTTTT. It yields the protein CASSGGGELFF.

Turning to this clonotype: No conserved phenylalanine or tryptophan ends this CDR3, so it is likely a read error. The V gene is TRBV28, the J gene TRBJ1-1; D is unresolved. The CDR3 totals 11 residues. The germline V gene has CDR1 MDHEN and CDR2 SYDVKM. V shed 6 bases and J shed 1 base, with 3 bases lying between them. In DNA form, the CDR3 reads TGTGCCAGCAGCCGGAACACTGAAGCTTTCGTC. Translation: CASSRNTEAFV.

This clonotype appeared many times. The chain employs TRBV5-6 and TRBJ1-1; D unresolved. The V gene lost 0 bases and the J gene lost 4 bases, with 7 bases spanning the gap. The CDR3 contains 13 residues. CDR1 is SGHDT, CDR2 YYEEEE, per germline. The CDR3: CASSLELRTEAFF. The CDR3 nucleotides read TGTGCCAGCAGCTTGGAACTGCGCACTGAAGCTTTCTTT.

This clonotype was counted only a few times. This chain joins TRBV18 and TRBJ2-3; maybe TRBD1 (5 bases). Germline V CDR1 and CDR2: KGHSH, LQKENI. There are 15 residues in the CDR3. Trimming took 3 bases from V and 4 from J, leaving 14 bases between them. The CDR3 spells CASSPIYTGADTQYF. CDR3 DNA: TGTGCCAGCTCACCGATATATACAGGCGCAGATACGCAGTATTTT. Drawing the rest from reference TRBV18 and TRBJ2-3, the complete variable domain is NAGVMQNPRHLVRRRGQEARLRCSPMKGHSHVYWYRQLPEEGLKFMVYLQKENIIDESGMPKERFSAEFPKEGPSILRIQQVVRGDSAAYFCASSPIYTGADTQYFGPGTRLTVL.

This chain joins TRBV7-9 and TRBJ2-7; perhaps D is TRBD1 or TRBD2 (5 bases each). Germline V gives CDR1 SEHNR, CDR2 FQNEAQ (reference sequence). The CDR3 totals 16 residues. With 4 bases removed from V and 3 bases from J, the gap between germline ends came to 19 bases. The CDR3 bases are TGTGCCAGCAGCTCCCGAGGTGGGGACCCTTTCTACGAGCAGTACTTC. It codes for CASSSRGGDPFYEQYF. The variable domain in full, with the rest retrieved from reference TRBV7-9 and TRBJ2-7, is DTGVSQNPRHKITKRGQNVTFRCDPISEHNRLYWYRQTLGQGPEFLTYFQNEAQLEKSRLLSDRFSAERPKGSFSTLEIQRTEQGDSAMYLCASSSRGGDPFYEQYFGPGTRLTVT.

There are many counts of this clonotype. The genes are TRBV9 and TRBJ2-5, with TRBD2 matching over 9 bases. Per the germline V gene, CDR1 is SGDLS and CDR2 is YYNGEE. Trimming took 4 bases from V and 2 from J; bases not matched to a gene: 6. CDR3 length: 15 residues. The CDR3 loop is CASSSGLARQETQYF. Written as DNA, the CDR3 is TGTGCCAGCAGCTCGGGACTAGCCCGTCAAGAGACCCAGTACTTC.

The table lists this clonotype with many counts. V usage is TRBV20-1 and J usage is TRBJ2-7; 11 bases are a match to TRBD2. The CDR3 has 16 amino acids. The germline gives CDR1 DFQATT, CDR2 SNEGSKA (reference sequence). V dropped 1 base and J dropped 2; count of bases not matched to a gene: 7. The CDR3 loop is CSARGVAGGATYEQYF. DNA of the CDR3: TGCAGTGCTAGAGGGGTAGCGGGAGGGGCGACCTACGAGCAGTACTTC.

The sample holds a few counts of this clonotype. The V and J genes are TRBV5-1 and TRBJ2-7; maybe TRBD2 (5 bases). CDR1 and CDR2 from the germline V gene are SGHRS and YFSETQ. The ends were cut back, 2 bases at V and 1 base at J, with 13 bases in the middle. This CDR3 region has 15 residues. The CDR3 DNA reads as TGCGCCAGCAGCTTTGAATCGAGAGGGTCCTACGAGCAGTACTTC. Residues: CASSFESRGSYEQYF. Variable domain in full (rest from reference TRBV5-1 and TRBJ2-7): KAGVTQTPRYLIKTRGQQVTLSCSPISGHRSVSWYQQTPGQGLQFLFEYFSETQRNKGNFPGRFSGRQFSNSRSEMNVSTLELGDSALYLCASSFESRGSYEQYFGPGTRLTVT.

The rearrangement links TRBV9 to TRBJ1-1; the match to TRBD1 covers 8 bases. The V gene's germline CDR1 is SGDLS and CDR2 YYNGEE. Trimming took 3 bases from V and 4 from J; bases not matched to a gene: 8. The CDR3 covers 15 residues. CDR3 protein: CASSEGTGLGTEAFF. The CDR3 DNA reads TGTGCCAGCAGCGAAGGGACAGGTTTGGGCACTGAAGCTTTCTTT.

Regarding this clonotype: This may stem from a read error, because a much larger clone lies one nucleotide away. V and J are TRBV20-1 and TRBJ2-3, with no clear D. CDR1 and CDR2 (germline): DFQATT, SNEGSKA (reference sequence). The V and J ends lost 7 bases and 4 bases respectively, with 18 bases between them. The CDR3 is 14 amino acids. CDR3 DNA sequence: TGCAGTGTGCTTCAGGTCTCATCGGCAGATACGCAGTATTTT. Translating gives CSVLQVSSADTQYF.

In regard to this clonotype: This may be a read error, as it is one base from a much larger clone. This chain joins TRBV6-5 and TRBJ2-7; no reliable D call. Looked up from germline, CDR1 is MNHEY and CDR2 is SVGAGI. This CDR3 spans 11 amino acids. The chain's CDR3 is CASSYAYERYF. The CDR3 DNA follows: TGTGCCAGCAGTTACGCCTACGAGCGGTACTTC.

Concerning this clonotype itself: An end of the junction does not agree with germline; a read error may underlie this. The rearrangement joins TRBV7-9 to TRBJ2-6; D is uncertain. CDR1 is SEHNR, CDR2 FQNEAQ, per germline (reference sequence). The CDR3 has 12 residues. CDR3 sequence (DNA): TGTACCAGCAGAGGAGGGGCCAACGTCCTGACTTTC. Amino acids: CTSRGGANVLTF.